One sample yielded the 13 T cell receptor beta chains listed below, sequenced in a study of blood T cell repertoires in COVID-19. Produced via immunoSEQ multiplex PCR; TCRdb's table is partial and in-frame only. The data show just under 300,000 clones, around 87% seen once. Sequencing used peripheral blood. The receptors here all came from a man in his sixties or seventies with acute or convalescent COVID-19.

The chain couples TRBV27 to TRBJ1-3; D gene unclear. The V and J ends lost 1 base and 1 base respectively, with 14 bases between them. Germline V lookup: CDR1 MNHEY, CDR2 SMNVEV (reference sequence). There are 17 residues in the CDR3. The CDR3 sequence: CASSLLNRGRSGNTIYF. The CDR3 DNA follows: TGTGCCAGCAGTTTATTGAATCGGGGTAGGTCTGGAAACACCATATATTTT.

This rearrangement joins TRBV19 to TRBJ2-1; tentative D call: TRBD1 (7 bases). From germline, CDR1 is LNHDA and CDR2 SQIVND (reference sequence). V was cut by 7 bases and J by 2 bases, with 18 bases left in between. The CDR3 totals 16 residues. The CDR3 DNA is TGTGCCAGTACTGGAGGGGTGCAGGGGGCCTACAATGAGCAGTTCTTC. Translating it yields CASTGGVQGAYNEQFF.

The chain carries TRBV3-1 (or the pseudogene TRBV3-2) and TRBJ2-5; possibly TRBD2 for D (7 bases). The CDR3 consists of 12 residues. The germline V gene has CDR1 LGHDT and CDR2 YNNKEL (reference sequence). V shed 7 bases and J shed 4 bases, with 10 bases lying between them. CDR3 amino acids: CASIGGGETQYF. For the CDR3, the DNA is TGTGCCAGCATAGGGGGGGGAGAGACCCAGTACTTC.

V and J are TRBV6-6 and TRBJ2-5, with a possible D match to TRBD2 (7 bases). The CDR3 runs to 13 residues. The V end was cut by 4 bases, the J end by 5 bases, with 11 bases between. The germline V gene encodes CDR1 MNHNY and CDR2 SVGAGI (reference sequence). The CDR3 is CASSWGGAETQYF. CDR3 sequence (DNA): TGTGCCAGCAGTTGGGGGGGCGCCGAGACCCAGTACTTC.

This chain links TRBV27 with TRBJ2-5; TRBD1 is a possible D gene (5 bases). Trimming shortened V by 7 bases and J by 4 bases, and 13 bases separated the two germline ends. The germline V gene encodes CDR1 MNHEY and CDR2 SMNVEV (reference sequence). This CDR3 is 13 amino acids long. The CDR3 protein is CASTPLGAETQYF. In DNA form, the CDR3 reads TGTGCCAGCACCCCTCTTGGGGCAGAGACCCAGTACTTC.

The chain employs TRBV6-2 or TRBV6-3 and TRBJ2-5; 7 nucleotides match TRBD1. The CDR3 extends over 13 amino acids. V was pared by 5 bases and J by 1 base, with 1 base of the junction left unmatched. From germline, CDR1 is MNHEY and CDR2 SVGEGT. This CDR3 is CASSNRGQETQYF. CDR3 DNA sequence: TGTGCCAGCAGTAACAGGGGCCAAGAGACCCAGTACTTC.

This chain uses TRBV29-1 with TRBJ2-7; 9 bases match TRBD1. V lost 6 bases and J lost 2; bases outside the gene matches: 8. This CDR3 has 14 residues. The germline V gene encodes CDR1 SQVTM and CDR2 ANQGSEA. The CDR3 spells CSVQYRGPTYEQYF. Written as DNA, the CDR3 is TGCAGCGTCCAATACAGGGGGCCGACCTACGAGCAGTACTTC.

This chain uses TRBV11-2 with TRBJ2-2, with 9 bases fitting TRBD1. V lost 5 bases, J lost 3 bases, and 10 bases stayed unmatched. The CDR3 contains 17 residues. Germline CDR1 SGHAT, CDR2 FQNNGV. The CDR3 DNA follows: TGTGCCAGCAGCCAGGGGGGTCGGGACAGGGACACCGGGGAGCTGTTTTTT. Amino acid sequence: CASSQGGRDRDTGELFF.

As for this clone: One end of the junction is discordant with germline, which a read error may explain. This sequence joins TRBV6-5 and TRBJ1-1; 8 bases align to TRBD1. The CDR3 sequence is 15 residues long. Germline V gene sequence: CDR1 MNHEY, CDR2 SVGAGI. DNA for the CDR3: TGTGCCAGCAGCTACTTACAGGGGGGGCACACTGAAGCTTTCTTT. It codes for CASSYLQGGHTEAFF.

V is TRBV3-1 (or the pseudogene TRBV3-2) and J is TRBJ2-2, with D tentatively TRBD1 (6 bases). Germline lookup yields CDR1 LGHDT and CDR2 YNNKEL (reference sequence). CDR3 length: 13 amino acids. Trimming pared 2 bases from V and 6 bases from J, leaving 7 bases between. CDR3 in amino acids: CASSQQGPGELFF. The DNA for the CDR3 is TGTGCCAGCAGCCAACAGGGGCCCGGGGAGCTGTTTTTT.

This rearrangement joins TRBV2 to TRBJ1-5, with D uncertain. The CDR3 is made up of 16 amino acids. Germline-derived CDR1 and CDR2 are SNHLY and FYNNEI. Trimming stripped 4 bases from V and 0 bases from J, with 13 bases between. CDR3 sequence reads: CASSGLVSYSNQPQHF. CDR3 DNA sequence: TGTGCCAGCAGTGGACTGGTTTCCTATAGCAATCAGCCCCAGCATTTT.

Only a few counts were recorded for this clone. The chain employs TRBV5-1 and TRBJ1-1; tentatively, D is TRBD1 (5 bases). This CDR3 comprises 13 residues. V was clipped by 3 bases and J by 4 bases, with 10 bases between them. Germline lookup yields CDR1 SGHRS and CDR2 YFSETQ. The CDR3 loop reads CASSWRGPTEAFF. As DNA, the CDR3 is TGCGCCAGCAGCTGGAGGGGTCCCACTGAAGCTTTCTTT. The entire variable domain, with the rest obtained from reference TRBV5-1 and TRBJ1-1, is as follows: KAGVTQTPRYLIKTRGQQVTLSCSPISGHRSVSWYQQTPGQGLQFLFEYFSETQRNKGNFPGRFSGRQFSNSRSEMNVSTLELGDSALYLCASSWRGPTEAFFGQGTRLTVV.

The gene calls are TRBV6-5 and TRBJ2-7, with 9 positions matching TRBD1. J was trimmed by 2 bases and V by 0 bases; bases with no gene match: 5. This CDR3 is built from 16 residues. Germline lookup yields CDR1 MNHEY and CDR2 SVGAGI. CDR3 coding DNA: TGTGCCAGCAGTTACTCAGTAGGGACAGGGACCTACGAGCAGTACTTC. It is translated as CASSYSVGTGTYEQYF.